This TCR beta chain is drawn from a study of human T cells and chemical hapten exposure. The overall study: Alopecia areata, totalis or universalis affected patients who were mostly female.

As to time point: patch test 1, 2 weeks after DPC sensitization. The treatment was: therapeutic diphenylcyclopropenone sensitization with weekly scalp DPC. Germline V gene lookup returns CDR1 KGHSH and CDR2 LQKENI. The CDR3 runs to 15 residues. V was trimmed by 3 bases and J by 6 bases, leaving 15 bases between them. General study points: TCRs exceeding 1 in 1000 frequency stayed unchanged with DPC sensitization. The immune response of these alopecia patients might not match healthy individuals'.

MiXCR, applied by TCRdb to the RACE reads, yields one record per CDR3 protein. The sample carries around 53,000 distinct CDR3 sequences, about 9% recorded once. This clonotype was picked up many times. As yet, its antigen is unknown. The sequencing here drew on whole blood, taken in connection with sensitization to the hapten diphenylcyclopropenone (DPC). The clonotype was recovered from a woman aged 45 to 65 with alopecia areata. Some clones in this sample may be carry-over from other donors' samples. The J gene is TRBJ2-1, the V gene TRBV18; tentatively, D is TRBD2 (6 bases). In DNA, the CDR3 is TGTGCCAGCTCACCGGTTGCGTTGGGAGGCAATGAGCAGTTCTTC. It encodes CASSPVALGGNEQFF.